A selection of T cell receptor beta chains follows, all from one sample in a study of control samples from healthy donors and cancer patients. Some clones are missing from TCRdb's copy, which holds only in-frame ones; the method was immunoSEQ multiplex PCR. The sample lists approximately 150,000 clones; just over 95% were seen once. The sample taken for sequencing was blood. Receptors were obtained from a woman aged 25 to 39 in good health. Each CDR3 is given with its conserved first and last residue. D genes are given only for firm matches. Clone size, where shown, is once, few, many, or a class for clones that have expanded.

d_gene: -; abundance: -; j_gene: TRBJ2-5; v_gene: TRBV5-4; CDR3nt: TGTGCCAGCATCTCCGGGCGAGGGTCTTCAGAGACCCAGTACTTC; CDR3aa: CASISGRGSSETQYF
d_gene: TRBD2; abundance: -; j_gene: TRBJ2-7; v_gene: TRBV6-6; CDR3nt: TGTGCCAGCCGAAGCGGGAGCGGGACCTACGAGCAGTACTTC; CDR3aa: CASRSGSGTYEQYF
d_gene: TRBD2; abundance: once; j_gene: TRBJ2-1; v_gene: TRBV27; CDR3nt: TGTGCCAGCAGGATAGGGACTAGCGGGACCAATGAGCAGTTCTTC; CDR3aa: CASRIGTSGTNEQFF
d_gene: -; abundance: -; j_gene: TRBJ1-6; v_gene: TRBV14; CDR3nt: TGTGCCAGCAGCCAAGTGCGTGGAGGGATCTATAATTCACCCCTCCACTTT; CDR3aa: CASSQVRGGIYNSPLHF
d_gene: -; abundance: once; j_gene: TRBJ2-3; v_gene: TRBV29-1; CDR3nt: TGCAGCGTTGATCTTCGGGATACGCAGTATTTT; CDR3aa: CSVDLRDTQYF
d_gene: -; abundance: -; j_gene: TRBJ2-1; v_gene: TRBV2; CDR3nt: TGTGCCAGCACCGAACGTCGGGGCAGCTCCTACAATGAGCAGTTCTTC; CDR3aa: CASTERRGSSYNEQFF
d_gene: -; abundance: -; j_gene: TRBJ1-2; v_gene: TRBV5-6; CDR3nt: TGTGCCAGCAGCTTGTTAGGTCCTCATGGCTACACCTTC; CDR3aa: CASSLLGPHGYTF
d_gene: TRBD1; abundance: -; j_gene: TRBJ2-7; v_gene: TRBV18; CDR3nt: TGTGCCAGCTCACCAAGCAGGGGGCTCTACGAGCAGTACTTC; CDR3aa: CASSPSRGLYEQYF
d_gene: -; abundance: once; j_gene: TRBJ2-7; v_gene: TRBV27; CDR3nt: TGTGCCAGCAGGATGGTGGGTTACGAGCAGTACTTC; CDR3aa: CASRMVGYEQYF
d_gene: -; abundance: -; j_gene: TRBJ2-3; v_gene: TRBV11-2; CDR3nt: TGTGCCAGCAGCCACCCTCCAGGCCTTAGCACAGATACGCAGTATTTT; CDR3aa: CASSHPPGLSTDTQYF
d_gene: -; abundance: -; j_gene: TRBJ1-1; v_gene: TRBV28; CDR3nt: TGTGCCAGCAGTTTCCCCTTCGGTAGGGGGAAGACTGAAGCTTTCTTT; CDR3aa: CASSFPFGRGKTEAFF
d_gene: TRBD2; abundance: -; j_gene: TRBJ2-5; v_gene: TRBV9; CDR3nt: TGTGCCAGCAGCGCACTAGCGGGAGGGCCGGAGACCCAGTACTTC; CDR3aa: CASSALAGGPETQYF
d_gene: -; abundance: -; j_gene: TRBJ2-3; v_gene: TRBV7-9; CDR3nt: TGTGCCAGCAGCTTACATGAAACGTACACAGATACGCAGTATTTT; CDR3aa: CASSLHETYTDTQYF
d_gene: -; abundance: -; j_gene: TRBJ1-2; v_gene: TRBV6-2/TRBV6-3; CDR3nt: TGTGCCAGCAGTTACCTAACCACCGGGACGGTTGGCTACACCTTC; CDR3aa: CASSYLTTGTVGYTF
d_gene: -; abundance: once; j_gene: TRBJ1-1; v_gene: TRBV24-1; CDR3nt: TGTGCCACCAGTGATCCCCCCCACACTGAAGCTTTCTTT; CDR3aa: CATSDPPHTEAFF
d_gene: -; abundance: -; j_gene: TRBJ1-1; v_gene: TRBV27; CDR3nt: TGTGCCAGCAGCGCCCTTCGGGGTAAGAACACTGAAGCTTTCTTT; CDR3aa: CASSALRGKNTEAFF
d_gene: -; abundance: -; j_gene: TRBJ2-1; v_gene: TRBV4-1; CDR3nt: TGCGCCAGCAGCCCAGATCGGGACAATGAGCAGTTCTTC; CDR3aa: CASSPDRDNEQFF
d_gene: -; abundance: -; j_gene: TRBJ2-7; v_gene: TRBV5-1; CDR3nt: TGCGCCAGCAGCTTGCCGGATCACTACGAGCAGTACTTC; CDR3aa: CASSLPDHYEQYF
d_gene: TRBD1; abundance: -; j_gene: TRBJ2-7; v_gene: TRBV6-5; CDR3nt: TGTGCCAGCAGTTACTCGGAGGTAGGGGGCGGCGAGCAGTACTTC; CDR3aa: CASSYSEVGGGEQYF
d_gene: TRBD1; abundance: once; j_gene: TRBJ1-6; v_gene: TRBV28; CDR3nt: TGTGCCAGCAGTGGCAGACAGGGTCTCGGGAATTCACCCCTCCACTTT; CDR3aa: CASSGRQGLGNSPLHF
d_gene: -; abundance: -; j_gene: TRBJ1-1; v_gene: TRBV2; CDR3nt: TGTGCCAGCAGTGACCGTAGTAGGACTGAAGCTTTCTTT; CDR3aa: CASSDRSRTEAFF
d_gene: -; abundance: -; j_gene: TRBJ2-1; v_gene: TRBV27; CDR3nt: TGTGCCAGCAGTTTGGAGGGAGGCTCCTACAATGAGCAGTTCTTC; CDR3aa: CASSLEGGSYNEQFF
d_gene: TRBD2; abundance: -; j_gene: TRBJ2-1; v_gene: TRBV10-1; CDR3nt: TGCGCCAGCAGTGAGCTAGAGGCGGGGGGATTGTTCTTC; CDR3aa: CASSELEAGGLFF
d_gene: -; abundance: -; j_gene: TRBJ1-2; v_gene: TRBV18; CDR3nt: TGTGCCAGCTCACCACCGAACAGGGTTGGTGGCTACACCTTC; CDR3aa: CASSPPNRVGGYTF
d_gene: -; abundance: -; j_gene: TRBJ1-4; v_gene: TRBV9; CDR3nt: TGTGCCAGCAGCGTAGGTGGGGTAGGAGAGGAAAAACTGTTTTTT; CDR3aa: CASSVGGVGEEKLFF
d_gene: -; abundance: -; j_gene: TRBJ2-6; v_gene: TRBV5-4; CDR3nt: TGTGCCAGCAGCTTGAGGAACTCTGGGGCCAACGTCCTGACTTTC; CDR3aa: CASSLRNSGANVLTF
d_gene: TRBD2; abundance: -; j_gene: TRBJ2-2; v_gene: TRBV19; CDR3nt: TGTGCCAGTAGGCAACTGCACAACCCGGGAGGGCCTCACGGGGAGCTGTTTTTT; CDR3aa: CASRQLHNPGGPHGELFF
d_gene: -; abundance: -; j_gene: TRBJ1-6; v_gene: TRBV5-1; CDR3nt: TGCGCCAGCAGCTTGGGAGGGTATTCACCCCTCCACTTT; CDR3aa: CASSLGGYSPLHF
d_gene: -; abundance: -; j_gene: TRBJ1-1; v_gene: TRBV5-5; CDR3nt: TGTGCCAGCAGCTTGGGGCAGGAGAACACTGAAGCTTTCTTT; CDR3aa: CASSLGQENTEAFF
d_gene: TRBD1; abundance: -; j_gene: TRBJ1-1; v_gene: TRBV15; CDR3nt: TGTGCCACCAGCAACAGGAGGGGGCTGAACACTGAAGCTTTCTTT; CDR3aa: CATSNRRGLNTEAFF
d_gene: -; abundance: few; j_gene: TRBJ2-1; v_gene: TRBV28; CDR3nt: TGTGCCAGCAGTGGTACGGGCCCATTCCATGAGCAGTTCTTC; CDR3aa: CASSGTGPFHEQFF
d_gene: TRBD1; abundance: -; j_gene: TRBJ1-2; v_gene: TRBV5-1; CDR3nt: TGCGCCAGCAGGGCCGGGACAGGGGGTGGCTACACCTTC; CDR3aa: CASRAGTGGGYTF
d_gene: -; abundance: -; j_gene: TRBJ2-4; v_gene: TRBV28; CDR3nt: TGTGCCAGTCAAAACAGGGCAGCTAAAAACATTCAGTACTTC; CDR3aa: CASQNRAAKNIQYF
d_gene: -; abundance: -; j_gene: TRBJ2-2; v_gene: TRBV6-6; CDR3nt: TGTGCCAGCAGTTACGTGGCAGGGAAGGGCACCGGGGAGCTGTTTTTT; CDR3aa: CASSYVAGKGTGELFF
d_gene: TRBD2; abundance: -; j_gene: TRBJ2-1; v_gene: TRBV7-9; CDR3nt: TGTGCCAGCAGCTCGCGACTAGCGGGGGAACCAAATGAGCAGTTCTTC; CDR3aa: CASSSRLAGEPNEQFF
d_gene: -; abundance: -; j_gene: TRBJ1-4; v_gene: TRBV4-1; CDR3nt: TGCGCCAGCAGCCAAGAGATCGGGACGCTCCACGGGGGACTGTTTTTT; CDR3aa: CASSQEIGTLHGGLFF
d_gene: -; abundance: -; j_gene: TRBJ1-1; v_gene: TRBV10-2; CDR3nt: TGCGCCAGCAGTGGAGATTCAGGTAGCACTGAAGCTTTCTTT; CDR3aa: CASSGDSGSTEAFF
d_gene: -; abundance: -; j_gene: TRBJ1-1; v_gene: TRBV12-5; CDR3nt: TGTGCTAGTGCCTTCCACCGGGGCCTCATGAACACTGAAGCTTTCTTT; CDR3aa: CASAFHRGLMNTEAFF
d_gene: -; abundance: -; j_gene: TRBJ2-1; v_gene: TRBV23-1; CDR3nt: TGCGCCAGGTGGGCGGAAAACCACTCCTACAATGAGCAGTTCTTC; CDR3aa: CARWAENHSYNEQFF
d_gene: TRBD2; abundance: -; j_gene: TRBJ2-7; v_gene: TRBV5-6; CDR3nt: TGTGCCAGCAGCTCACAGGGCGCGCTGGGACTAGGGCAAATCGAGCAGTACTTC; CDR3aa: CASSSQGALGLGQIEQYF
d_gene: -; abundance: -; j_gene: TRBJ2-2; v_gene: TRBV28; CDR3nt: TGTGCCAGCAGCCACATTCCCCTGGGGGTCACCGGGGAGCTGTTTTTT; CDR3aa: CASSHIPLGVTGELFF